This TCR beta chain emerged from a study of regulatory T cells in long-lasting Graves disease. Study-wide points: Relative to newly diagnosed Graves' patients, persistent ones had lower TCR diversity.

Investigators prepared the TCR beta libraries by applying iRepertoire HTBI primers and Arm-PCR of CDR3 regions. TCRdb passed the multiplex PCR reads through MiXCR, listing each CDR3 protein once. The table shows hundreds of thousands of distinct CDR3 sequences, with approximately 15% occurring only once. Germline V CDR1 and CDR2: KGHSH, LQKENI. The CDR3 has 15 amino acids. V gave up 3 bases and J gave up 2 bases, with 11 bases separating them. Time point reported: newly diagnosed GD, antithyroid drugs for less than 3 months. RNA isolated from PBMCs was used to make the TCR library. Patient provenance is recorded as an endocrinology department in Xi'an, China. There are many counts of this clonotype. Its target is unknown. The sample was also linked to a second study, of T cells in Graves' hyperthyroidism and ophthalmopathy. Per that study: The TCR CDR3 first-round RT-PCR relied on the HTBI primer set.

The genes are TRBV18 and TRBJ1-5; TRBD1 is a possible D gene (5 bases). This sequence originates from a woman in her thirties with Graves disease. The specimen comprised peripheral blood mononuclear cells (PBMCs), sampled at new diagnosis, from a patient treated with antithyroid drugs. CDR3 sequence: CASSPSGVRNQPQHF. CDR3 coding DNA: TGTGCCAGCTCACCTTCGGGGGTGCGCAATCAGCCCCAGCATTTT.